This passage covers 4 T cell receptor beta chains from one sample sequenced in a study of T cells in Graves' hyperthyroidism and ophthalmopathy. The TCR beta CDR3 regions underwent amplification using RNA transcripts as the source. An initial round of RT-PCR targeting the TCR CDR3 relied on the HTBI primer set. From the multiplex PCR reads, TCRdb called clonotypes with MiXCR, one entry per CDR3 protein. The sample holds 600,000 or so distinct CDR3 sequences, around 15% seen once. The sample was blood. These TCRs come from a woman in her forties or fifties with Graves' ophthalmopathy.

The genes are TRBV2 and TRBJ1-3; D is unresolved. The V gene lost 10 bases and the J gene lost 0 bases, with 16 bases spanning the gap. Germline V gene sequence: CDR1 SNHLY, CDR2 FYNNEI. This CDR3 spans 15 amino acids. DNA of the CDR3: TGTGCCACCCTGAGACTGCTGAGCTCTGGAAACACCATATATTTT. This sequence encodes CATLRLLSSGNTIYF.

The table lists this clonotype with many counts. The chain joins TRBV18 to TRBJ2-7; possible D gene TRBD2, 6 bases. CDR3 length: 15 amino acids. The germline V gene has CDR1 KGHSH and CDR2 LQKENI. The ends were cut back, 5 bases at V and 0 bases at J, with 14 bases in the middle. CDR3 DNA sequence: TGTGCCAGCTCATGGGACTTCCCCAGCTCCTACGAGCAGTACTTC. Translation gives CASSWDFPSSYEQYF.

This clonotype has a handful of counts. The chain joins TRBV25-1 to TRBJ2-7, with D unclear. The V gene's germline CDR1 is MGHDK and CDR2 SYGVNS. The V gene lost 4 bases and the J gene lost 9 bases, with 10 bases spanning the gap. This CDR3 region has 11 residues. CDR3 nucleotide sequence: TGTGCCAGCAGTGGGGGTGCGAGGCAGTACTTC. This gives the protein CASSGGARQYF.

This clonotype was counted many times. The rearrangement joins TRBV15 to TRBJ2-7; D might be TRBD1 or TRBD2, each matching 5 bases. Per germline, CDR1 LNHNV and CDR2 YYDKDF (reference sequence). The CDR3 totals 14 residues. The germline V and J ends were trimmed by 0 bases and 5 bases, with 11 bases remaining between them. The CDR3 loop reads CATSRDGGSDEQYF. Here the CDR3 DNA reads TGTGCCACCAGCAGAGATGGGGGTAGCGACGAGCAGTACTTC.